Given below is one T cell receptor (beta chain) in context. What it recognizes is unknown. The authors ran a second PCR of about 6 to 11 cycles using a sample-barcoded 5' primer and a J-beta primer mix. There were at least 3 million CDR3-containing paired-end reads obtained from each sample. TCRdb reanalysed the 5' RACE reads using MiXCR and keeps one entry per CDR3 protein. The sample contains 910,000 or so distinct CDR3 sequences, roughly half of which appear only once. The CDR3 extends over 15 amino acids. Germline V gene data show CDR1 as MNHEY and CDR2 as SVGAGI. This sample was included in a study of blood T cells in healthy people across ages. Study details: With template switching, about one barcoded beta molecule was captured per two T cells.

General study results and limits: Investigators viewed diversity estimates from one million T cells as underestimates, the study reported.

The rearrangement uses TRBV6-5 and TRBJ2-5; TRBD2 matches 13 bases. The J call may be faulty, since TRBJ2-7 better matches the DNA end. Sequencing used blood. This TCR was sampled from a woman aged 55-69 years in good health. This CDR3 reads CASKPGLAGSYEQYF. DNA for the CDR3: TGTGCCAGCAAACCGGGACTAGCGGGGTCCTACGAGCAGTACTTC.